This T cell receptor (beta chain) was observed in a study of Ad26.COV2.S vaccination and SARS-CoV-2 variants. Whole-study context: Once, or twice with 56 days between doses, Ad26.COV2.S was given intramuscularly. Overall study findings and caveats: It was found that vaccine and placebo recipients had similar non-spike TCR breadth.

Treatment described: 19 received Ad26.COV2.S at low or high dose, single or two shots; a few received placebo; per-sample allocation not given. Samples were taken on day 63 after the first vaccine or placebo injection. With respect to this clone: The antigen is undetermined.

Method: immunoSEQ multiplex PCR; TCRdb's copy keeps in-frame clones and lacks some. The table lists around 400,000 clones, 89% of them singletons, with around 2% in the top ten. This sequence originates from a person aged 18-65 years who received the Ad26.COV2.S COVID-19 vaccine or a placebo. The starting material was peripheral blood, obtained in a trial of Ad26.COV2.S vaccine versus placebo.

The CDR3 DNA follows: TGTGCCAGCTCACCCATCCAGATTACAGGGATGAACTATGGCTACACCTTC. It is translated as CASSPIQITGMNYGYTF. The V gene is TRBV18, the J gene TRBJ1-2, with D possibly TRBD1 on 6 matching bases. The germline gives CDR1 KGHSH, CDR2 LQKENI. The V end was cut by 3 bases, the J end by 2 bases, with 19 bases between. This CDR3 contains 17 residues.